Sequencing of this T cell receptor (beta chain) was carried out in a study of T cells in Graves' hyperthyroidism and ophthalmopathy (dated by TCRdb to 2018 to 2020). Regarding the research as a whole: To identify TCR V-J signatures that set the groups apart, the researchers used a discovery cohort of about a hundred patients, made up of 40 to 45 with Graves' ophthalmopathy and around 58 with stable Graves' hyperthyroidism. After blood sampling, hyperthyroidism patients were treated with methimazole at a starting dose of 30 mg daily, and ophthalmopathy patients were treated with high-dose intravenous methylprednisolone. Thyroid tissue and blood T-cell repertoires from six Graves' hyperthyroidism patients were also compared in the study. The paper describes TCR Vbeta CDR3 sequencing of 135 peripheral blood samples, made up of roughly 45 ophthalmopathy patients, around 78 hyperthyroidism patients and 17 progressor patients. The 75 to 100 discovery patients were divided at random into training and test sets in a 7:3 ratio. Prospective prediction of ophthalmopathy was tested in an independent validation cohort consisting of 18 to 20 hyperthyroidism patients and approximately 16 patients who later progressed to ophthalmopathy.

The TCR beta CDR3 regions were amplified from RNA transcripts. The TCR CDR3 was subjected to a first round of RT-PCR using the HTBI primer set and the Qiagen OneStep RT-PCR kit. A second multiplex PCR round built the libraries, followed by size selection and purification. Sequencing of the libraries was done on an Illumina HiSeq2000 using paired-end 100 bp reads. Processing in the source paper ran as follows. SOAPnuke was used to process the raw data, with reads discarded if the reads contained adapters or uncalled bases, had a mean Phred below 15, or lacked an exact constant-primer or identifier match. High-quality paired reads were merged using COPE v1.2.5, and each unique nucleotide sequence was defined as a clonotype. MiTCR v1.1 was used to align the clonotypes against IMGT TRBV, TRBD and TRBJ reference segments. The analysis included only V-J combinations with a frequency above 0.0001, which together covered 98% to 99.2% of the repertoires. A TCS score was defined as the ratio between F50 (clonal expansion) and ExV (chaos), using BLOSUM62-based TCRdist between CDR3 peptides within each V-J. Welch's t-statistics and random forest reduced roughly 500 V-J features to roughly 13, which were used in a naive Bayes classifier (R e1071). Thyroid-blood repertoire similarity was quantified with the Morisita-Horn index. TCRdb reanalyzed the raw reads on its own, using fastp at Q25 for trimming and MiXCR for clone calling, and kept in-frame beta chains. Rows are unified per CDR3 protein, each entry keeping the most common DNA and genes. These V and J calls rely on TCRdb rather than the paper's analysis. The sample table shows 550,000 to 600,000 distinct CDR3 sequences, and 40% to 55% are seen once. 15% to 20% of the sample belongs to the ten largest clones.

Beyond this particular receptor, the publication reports: In validation, the model predicted progression to ophthalmopathy a median of about 6.5 months before onset, with approximately 68% sensitivity and about 72% specificity. Most expanded thyroid clonotypes (frequency above 0.001) were also found in blood, which suggests that blood repertoires may mirror thyroid immune responses. Sample size was not statistically predetermined, and investigators were not blinded to group allocation. A 13 V-J signature model separated ophthalmopathy from stable hyperthyroidism, with about 90% sensitivity and 81.08% specificity in cross-validation and 80%/75% in testing.

As regards this clonotype: Which antigen it targets is not known. No DNA is shown, since the ends of the CDR3 on it are uncertain; the CDR3 is the one TCRdb lists.

Patients with uncontrolled infections, other autoimmune diseases, pregnancy or lactation were excluded. Clinical symptoms, serum thyroxine and TRAb, thyroid ultrasound, and orbital computed tomography formed the basis for the diagnoses. Trizol reagent was used to extract total RNA, and RNA quality was then checked on an Agilent 2100 Bioanalyzer. The specimen was peripheral blood or thyroid tissue (not recorded which). This TCR was recovered from an adult woman with Graves' disease, either hyperthyroidism or ophthalmopathy (not recorded which).

The CDR3 has the sequence CASSEAERQQPQHFGDGTQYF. The chain joins TRBV2 to TRBJ2-5; the table calls TRBD1, which could not be checked here. The CDR3 spans 21 residues, from the cysteine through the phenylalanine. From the germline V gene, CDR1 is SNHLY and CDR2 is FYNNEI.